This T cell receptor beta chain emerged from a study of blood T cell repertoires in COVID-19. Background on the study: Acute and convalescent COVID-19 samples came from the United States, Italy and Spain. From T cells, B-cell-depleted T cells, or PBMCs came the material, which was cDNA or gDNA.

As handled by the study authors: Reference gene primer amplification yielded estimated nucleated cell counts. Clones were read by immunoSEQ multiplex PCR, and TCRdb kept only the in-frame ones, dropping some. The V and J calls and clone size are taken from that table; D and trimming were inferred from the DNA. Of 200,000 to 250,000 clones listed, approximately 83% were seen once; the top ten hold roughly 7.4%. This CDR3 is 12 amino acids long. Germline V gene sequence: CDR1 SNHLY, CDR2 FYNNEI. Trimming cost V 5 bases and J 3 bases, with 4 bases left between them. Material: peripheral blood. The clonotype was recovered from a woman aged 50 to 60 with acute or convalescent COVID-19. The gene calls are TRBV2 and TRBJ2-2, with unresolved D. The CDR3 DNA is TGTGCCAGCAGTTTATACACCGGGGAGCTGTTTTTT. Protein: CASSLYTGELFF.